This T cell receptor (beta chain) was documented in a study of OX40 agonist ivuxolimab in advanced cancers. Whole-study context: Patients were roughly 81% male with ages about 23 to 80, mean 60.

Germline-derived CDR1 and CDR2 are MNHEY and SMNVEV (reference sequence). Trimming removed 2 bases from V and 6 bases from J, with 14 bases in between. The CDR3 covers 15 residues. Comments on this clone: Its antigen is not known.

Libraries were prepared by immunoSEQ multiplex PCR; TCRdb keeps only in-frame clonotypes and omits some of them. Among 98,000 or so clones listed, approximately 89% were seen once. Notes on the study in general: Relatively little clonal expansion, among the lowest observed, appeared in partial responders at 0.1-3.0 mg/kg. At doses 0.1 to 3.0 mg/kg, CD4+ and CD8+ clones expanded. In general, CD8+ T cells held more expanded clones than CD4+ did, on average.

The chain joins TRBV27 to TRBJ2-1; D perhaps matches TRBD1 (6 bases). The specimen was CD4+ or CD8+ T cells sorted from blood, collected in a trial of the OX40 agonist ivuxolimab. This sequence originates from an adult with an advanced solid tumor such as melanoma, head and neck, liver or kidney cancer. CDR3 residues: CASSLKFRGINEQFF. The CDR3 region has the DNA TGTGCCAGCAGTTTAAAGTTTAGGGGGATCAATGAGCAGTTCTTC.